This is a list of T cell receptor beta chains from one sample in a study of CD8+CD57+ T cells in acquired aplastic anemia. Each CDR3 protein is one row after TCRdb ran MiXCR on the reads. The repertoire includes about 210,000 distinct CDR3 sequences, almost 35% of them detected once, and roughly 1.1% sits in the top ten. Sequenced input: sorted CD4+, CD8+, or CD8+CD57+ T cells (not recorded which) from PBMCs. The receptors here all came from a human donor in good health, serving as a control. The CDR3 runs from the conserved cysteine through the conserved F or W. The order of the fields is D gene, J gene, V gene, clone size, CDR3 DNA, CDR3 protein. A D gene is named only where the DNA matches it firmly. Size is omitted from some rows. Given values are once, few, many or a class for expanded clones.

D gene: -; J gene: TRBJ2-7; V gene: TRBV24-1; clone size: -; CDR3 DNA: TGTGCCACCAGTGCTAGAGTGGGGGGGCTCTACGAGCAGTACTTC; CDR3 protein: CATSARVGGLYEQYF
D gene: -; J gene: TRBJ2-1; V gene: TRBV7-8; clone size: -; CDR3 DNA: TGTGCCAGCAGCTTAACCGAACCAAGCTCCTACAATGAGCAGTTCTTC; CDR3 protein: CASSLTEPSSYNEQFF
D gene: TRBD1; J gene: TRBJ2-1; V gene: TRBV20-1; clone size: many; CDR3 DNA: TGCAGTGCTAGAGCCTTGACAGGGGAAAACTACAATGAGCAGTTCTTC; CDR3 protein: CSARALTGENYNEQFF
D gene: TRBD1; J gene: TRBJ1-1; V gene: TRBV6-5; clone size: many; CDR3 DNA: TGTGCCAGCAGGGGACAGGGGGCTTCCAAAGCTTTCTTT; CDR3 protein: CASRGQGASKAFF
D gene: -; J gene: TRBJ2-5; V gene: TRBV15; clone size: -; CDR3 DNA: TGTGCCAGCTCATTCGCAGGGGGAGGAGAGACCCAGTACTTC; CDR3 protein: CASSFAGGGETQYF
D gene: -; J gene: TRBJ1-6; V gene: TRBV15; clone size: -; CDR3 DNA: TGTGCCACCAGCAGGGATGGACGGGGGAATTCACCCCTCCACTTT; CDR3 protein: CATSRDGRGNSPLHF
D gene: -; J gene: TRBJ1-1; V gene: TRBV25-1; clone size: many; CDR3 DNA: TGTGCCAGCAGGGTGTCGGGGCAGGGCTATGAAGCTTTCTTT; CDR3 protein: CASRVSGQGYEAFF
D gene: -; J gene: TRBJ1-3; V gene: TRBV11-2; clone size: -; CDR3 DNA: TGTGCCAGCGGCCTAATAAAGGCTAGCTCTGGAAACACCATATATTTT; CDR3 protein: CASGLIKASSGNTIYF
D gene: TRBD1; J gene: TRBJ1-1; V gene: TRBV6-1; clone size: -; CDR3 DNA: TGTGCCAGCAGGATAGGACAGGGTGGTACTGAAGCTTTCTTT; CDR3 protein: CASRIGQGGTEAFF
D gene: -; J gene: TRBJ2-7; V gene: TRBV19; clone size: many; CDR3 DNA: TGTGCCAGTAGTACAATGCCCGGGACAAACTACGAGCAGTACTTC; CDR3 protein: CASSTMPGTNYEQYF
D gene: -; J gene: TRBJ2-7; V gene: TRBV29-1; clone size: -; CDR3 DNA: TGCAGCGTTGAAGACAGGGCCTCCGAGCAGTACTTC; CDR3 protein: CSVEDRASEQYF
D gene: -; J gene: TRBJ2-3; V gene: TRBV19; clone size: -; CDR3 DNA: TGTGCCAGTAGTCTGATGGGCCAGGGCAATACGCAGTATTTT; CDR3 protein: CASSLMGQGNTQYF
D gene: TRBD1; J gene: TRBJ1-2; V gene: TRBV24-1; clone size: -; CDR3 DNA: TGTGCCACCAGTGATAACTCAGGGGGCCTTGGCTACACCTTC; CDR3 protein: CATSDNSGGLGYTF
D gene: -; J gene: TRBJ1-6; V gene: TRBV7-3; clone size: many; CDR3 DNA: TGTGCCAGCAGCCCCCAGACAGATTATAATTCACCCCTCCACTTT; CDR3 protein: CASSPQTDYNSPLHF
D gene: TRBD1; J gene: TRBJ1-6; V gene: TRBV20-1; clone size: many; CDR3 DNA: TGCAGTGCCGTCGACAGGGTGCGTTCACCCCTCCACTTT; CDR3 protein: CSAVDRVRSPLHF
D gene: TRBD2; J gene: TRBJ2-7; V gene: TRBV12-3/TRBV12-4; clone size: few; CDR3 DNA: TGTGCCGGCACCCCGCACCCATGGACTAGCGGGACCTACGAGCAGTACTTC; CDR3 protein: CAGTPHPWTSGTYEQYF
D gene: -; J gene: TRBJ1-4; V gene: TRBV27; clone size: -; CDR3 DNA: TGTGCCAGCAAACTCGAGATGGGGGCTGGGGAAAAACTGTTTTTT; CDR3 protein: CASKLEMGAGEKLFF
D gene: -; J gene: TRBJ1-2; V gene: TRBV15; clone size: -; CDR3 DNA: TGTGCCACCAGCAGCAGACAGACTAACTATGGCTACACCTTC; CDR3 protein: CATSSRQTNYGYTF
D gene: TRBD2; J gene: TRBJ2-7; V gene: TRBV2; clone size: -; CDR3 DNA: TGTGCCAGCAGTGGAATACGACTACTAGCGGGGGCCAGACCACATATTTACGAGCAGTACTTC; CDR3 protein: CASSGIRLLAGARPHIYEQYF
D gene: -; J gene: TRBJ1-2; V gene: TRBV15; clone size: many; CDR3 DNA: TGTGCCACCAGCAGAGATCTTTGGATTTCTGTCTATGGCTACACCTTC; CDR3 protein: CATSRDLWISVYGYTF
D gene: -; J gene: TRBJ2-1; V gene: TRBV11-2; clone size: -; CDR3 DNA: TGTGCCAGCAGTTTGGAGAACTACAATGAGCAGTTCTTC; CDR3 protein: CASSLENYNEQFF
D gene: -; J gene: TRBJ2-7; V gene: TRBV7-6; clone size: many; CDR3 DNA: TGTGCCAGCAGCCTCATTTACGAGCAGTACTTC; CDR3 protein: CASSLIYEQYF
D gene: -; J gene: TRBJ1-2; V gene: TRBV7-2; clone size: many; CDR3 DNA: TGTGCCAGCAGCCTTGGGACCATATCCGGGTATGGCTACACCTTC; CDR3 protein: CASSLGTISGYGYTF
D gene: -; J gene: TRBJ2-5; V gene: TRBV24-1; clone size: many; CDR3 DNA: TGTGCCACCAGTGATTCCCGGGGGGCGGGGGAGACCCAGTACTTC; CDR3 protein: CATSDSRGAGETQYF
D gene: -; J gene: TRBJ1-4; V gene: TRBV25-1; clone size: many; CDR3 DNA: TGTGCCAGCAGTGAATTTTCGGCAGCCTTCGCAACTAATGAAAAACTGTTTTTT; CDR3 protein: CASSEFSAAFATNEKLFF
D gene: TRBD2; J gene: TRBJ2-1; V gene: TRBV12-3/TRBV12-4; clone size: few; CDR3 DNA: TGTGCCAGCAGGGTCCTTCGAGGGCTAGCGGGATCCTACAATGAGCAGTTCTTC; CDR3 protein: CASRVLRGLAGSYNEQFF
D gene: -; J gene: TRBJ2-3; V gene: TRBV18; clone size: -; CDR3 DNA: TGTGCCAGCTCGGCACGCACAGATACGCAGTATTTT; CDR3 protein: CASSARTDTQYF
D gene: -; J gene: TRBJ2-5; V gene: TRBV24-1; clone size: many; CDR3 DNA: TGTGCCACCAGTGATGCACAGGGATTTCAAGAGACCCAGTACTTC; CDR3 protein: CATSDAQGFQETQYF
D gene: -; J gene: TRBJ1-6; V gene: TRBV14; clone size: many; CDR3 DNA: TGTGCCAGCAGCCAAGACAGGGTCTATAATTCACCCCTCCACTTT; CDR3 protein: CASSQDRVYNSPLHF
D gene: -; J gene: TRBJ2-7; V gene: TRBV20-1; clone size: many; CDR3 DNA: TGCAGTGCTAGAGATTACGCTAGAGCGTCCTACGAGCAGTACTTC; CDR3 protein: CSARDYARASYEQYF
D gene: -; J gene: TRBJ1-2; V gene: TRBV29-1; clone size: many; CDR3 DNA: TGCAGCGCCACTTCAGGGATCGAGGATTATGGCTACACCTTC; CDR3 protein: CSATSGIEDYGYTF
D gene: -; J gene: TRBJ1-2; V gene: TRBV10-3; clone size: -; CDR3 DNA: TGTGCCATCAGTGAGTCCGGGGGTAACTATGGCTACACCTTC; CDR3 protein: CAISESGGNYGYTF
D gene: TRBD1; J gene: TRBJ1-1; V gene: TRBV5-1; clone size: -; CDR3 DNA: TGCGCCAGCAGCCGAAGGGGACAGGGTTCCACTGAAGCTTTCTTT; CDR3 protein: CASSRRGQGSTEAFF
D gene: -; J gene: TRBJ2-7; V gene: TRBV24-1; clone size: -; CDR3 DNA: TGTGCCACCACACTCCGGGGGCGGGACTCCTACGAGCAGTACTTC; CDR3 protein: CATTLRGRDSYEQYF
D gene: TRBD1; J gene: TRBJ2-7; V gene: TRBV20-1; clone size: many; CDR3 DNA: TGCAGTGCTGCCGGACAGGGGAGGAACGAGCAGTACTTC; CDR3 protein: CSAAGQGRNEQYF
D gene: TRBD1; J gene: TRBJ1-5; V gene: TRBV24-1; clone size: -; CDR3 DNA: TGTGCCGTTGACAGGGGATACGGCAATCAGCCCCAGCATTTT; CDR3 protein: CAVDRGYGNQPQHF
D gene: TRBD2; J gene: TRBJ2-1; V gene: TRBV20-1; clone size: many; CDR3 DNA: TGCAGTGCTATTGACTGGACTAGCGGAGACAATGAGCAGTTCTTC; CDR3 protein: CSAIDWTSGDNEQFF